The 10 T cell receptor beta chains given below trace back to one sample, sequenced in a study of blood T cells in healthy people across ages. It was with a sample-barcoded 5' primer and a J-beta primer mix that a second PCR of roughly 6 to 11 cycles was run. One entry per CDR3 protein results from TCRdb running MiXCR on the 5' RACE reads. Of 750,000 to 950,000 distinct CDR3 sequences listed, roughly 29% were seen once; the top ten hold more than 8.5%. These data were likewise used in another study, on T cells of mothers and their children.

The sequencing sample was made of blood. These receptors all stem from a woman aged 40 to 49 in good health.

With respect to this clonotype: A junction boundary mismatches the germline segment, possibly from a read error. This chain links TRBV20-1 with TRBJ2-7; no reliable D call. This CDR3 is 10 amino acids long. Germline V lookup: CDR1 DFQATT, CDR2 SNEGSKA (reference sequence). The CDR3 sequence is CSASPYKQYF. For the CDR3, the DNA is TGCAGTGCCTCACCCTACAAGCAGTACTTC.

A word on this clonotype: One base away lies a much larger clone, so this may be a sequencing read error. The chain couples TRBV20-1 to TRBJ1-2; TRBD1 might be the D (5 bases). Germline V gene sequence: CDR1 DFQATT, CDR2 SNEGSKA (reference sequence). The CDR3 loop spans 12 amino acids. The CDR3 is CRARVGGGGYTF. CDR3 nucleotide sequence: TGCAGGGCTAGAGTGGGGGGAGGCGGCTACACCTTC.

This clonotype was recorded many times. The chain links TRBV28 to TRBJ2-7; D remains ambiguous. The CDR3 has 12 residues. The germline gives CDR1 MDHEN, CDR2 SYDVKM. V was trimmed by 3 bases and J by 5 bases, leaving 8 bases between them. CDR3 residues: CASSFSANEQYF. CDR3 nucleotide sequence: TGTGCCAGCAGTTTCTCGGCGAACGAGCAGTACTTC.

Details on this clonotype: One base away lies a much larger clone, so this may be a sequencing read error. The chain links TRBV7-2 to TRBJ2-1; D perhaps matches TRBD2 (6 bases). Germline V gives CDR1 SGHTA, CDR2 FQGNSA. V lost 1 base and J lost 5, with 15 bases in between. The length of the CDR3 is 16 residues. CDR3 coding DNA: TGTGCCAGCAGCTTAGGGTCGGCGGGGAGGCACAATGAGCAGTTCTTC. Residues: CASSLGSAGRHNEQFF.

This clonotype was counted ten times or more. The chain couples TRBV29-1 to TRBJ1-2, with 8 bases lining up with TRBD1. With V trimmed by 1 base and J by 5 bases, 6 bases remained unmatched. CDR1 and CDR2 from the germline V gene are SQVTM and ANQGSEA. This CDR3 is built from 14 residues. DNA for the CDR3: TGCAGCGTTGAAGGCGACGACAGGGGTTATGGCTACACCTTC. The encoded protein is CSVEGDDRGYGYTF.

This clonotype was detected only a few times. A junction end diverges from the germline sequence, so it may reflect a read error. The J gene is TRBJ2-5, the V gene TRBV20-1; maybe TRBD1 (6 bases). Germline V gene sequence: CDR1 DFQATT, CDR2 SNEGSKA (reference sequence). This CDR3 is 19 amino acids long. The CDR3 sequence: CSARDSMGIWGLSQEAQYF. CDR3 bases: TGCAGTGCTAGAGATTCGATGGGGATCTGGGGGCTATCCCAAGAGGCCCAGTACTTC.

This clonotype was seen only a few times. The chain links TRBV3-1 to TRBJ2-7; the D is unclear. Germline assignment: CDR1 LGHDT and CDR2 YNNKEL (reference sequence). Trimming pared 0 bases from V and 3 bases from J, leaving 15 bases between. The CDR3 is 16 residues long. In DNA, the CDR3 is TGTGCCAGCAGCCAAGAGTTCGGCAGGCCAAGCTACGAGCAGTACTTC. This gives the protein CASSQEFGRPSYEQYF.

In this sample, this clonotype turned up many times. The chain carries TRBV27 and TRBJ2-7; 7 positions match TRBD1. CDR1 and CDR2 (germline): MNHEY, SMNVEV (reference sequence). The CDR3 consists of 14 residues. Trimming cost V 6 bases and J 1 base; bases outside gene matches: 6. As DNA, the CDR3 is TGTGCCAGCAGAGACATGGGACAGTCCTACGAGCAGTACTTC. The encoded protein is CASRDMGQSYEQYF.

This clonotype was counted between two and nine times. The CDR3 loop is CASSGDRATEAFF. The DNA for the CDR3 is TGTGCCAGCAGCGGCGACAGGGCCACTGAAGCTTTCTTT. The chain employs TRBV9 and TRBJ1-1; 7 nucleotides align to TRBD1. Germline CDR1 reads SGDLS; CDR2 reads YYNGEE. Trimming cost V 3 bases and J 4 bases; bases outside gene matches: 3. This CDR3 has 13 amino acids.

The rearrangement joins TRBV7-2 to TRBJ1-1, with TRBD1 matching over 8 bases. Trimming removed 4 bases from V and 5 bases from J; junction bases left unmatched: 9. CDR3 length: 15 residues. Germline V CDR1 and CDR2: SGHTA, FQGNSA. CDR3 residues: CASSSARGQGTEAFF. The CDR3 DNA follows: TGTGCCAGCAGCTCAGCCAGGGGGCAGGGAACTGAAGCTTTCTTT.